These 21 T cell receptor beta chains were all obtained from the same sample, sequenced in a study of blood T cell repertoires in COVID-19. Libraries were prepared by immunoSEQ multiplex PCR; TCRdb keeps only in-frame clonotypes and omits some of them. The sample lists approximately 260,000 clones, 89% occurring once. Sequencing was done on a sample of peripheral blood. The receptors stem from a woman aged 40 to 50 who had recovered from COVID-19.

The chain employs TRBV2 and TRBJ2-7; 7 bases map to TRBD2. V lost 1 base to trimming and J lost 2 bases; unmatched junction nucleotides: 2. From germline, CDR1 is SNHLY and CDR2 FYNNEI. There are 14 residues in the CDR3. Here the CDR3 reads CASSEGTRPYEQYF. DNA for the CDR3: TGTGCCAGCAGTGAAGGGACTAGACCCTACGAGCAGTACTTC.

V and J are TRBV21-1 and TRBJ2-5; the tabulated D call, TRBD1, remains unverified against the DNA. TRBV21-1 is flagged as a pseudogene. This CDR3 is built from 18 residues. The CDR3 nucleotides read TGTGCCAGCAGCAAAGAGAAGCAGGGCAGACCCTTTTGGGAGACCCAGTACTTC. As protein: CASSKEKQGRPFWETQYF.

The rearrangement joins TRBV5-5 to TRBJ1-4; D uncertain. The CDR3 loop spans 12 amino acids. Per the germline V gene, CDR1 is SGHKS and CDR2 is YYEKEE (reference sequence). V was cut by 0 bases and J by 8 bases, with 5 bases left in between. The CDR3: CASSLASEKLFF. The DNA of the CDR3 is TGTGCCAGCAGCTTGGCCTCCGAAAAACTGTTTTTT.

Only a few counts were recorded for this clone. The J gene is TRBJ1-4, the V gene TRBV7-9; 9 bases line up with TRBD1. Germline V gene sequence: CDR1 SEHNR, CDR2 FQNEAQ (reference sequence). The length of the CDR3 is 14 residues. With V trimmed by 6 bases and J by 7 bases, 6 bases remained unmatched. CDR3 loop: CASSPGQGGEKLFF. Here the CDR3 DNA reads TGTGCCAGCAGTCCGGGACAGGGAGGTGAAAAACTGTTTTTT.

The chain recombines TRBV6-5 with TRBJ1-2; D uncertain. This CDR3 spans 13 amino acids. CDR1 and CDR2 (germline): MNHEY, SVGAGI. V lost 4 bases, J lost 6 bases, and 12 bases lay in between. The CDR3 region is CASSSGGSNGYTF. CDR3 DNA sequence: TGTGCCAGCAGTTCCGGCGGATCAAATGGCTACACCTTC.

This chain connects TRBV7-9 to TRBJ1-2; TRBD1 matches at 8 bases. V shed 5 bases and J 6 bases; nucleotides not matched to a gene: 5. Germline V lookup: CDR1 SEHNR, CDR2 FQNEAQ (reference sequence). The CDR3 totals 13 residues. CDR3 nucleotides: TGTGCCAGCAGCCAAACGACAGGGGATGGCTACACCTTC. Amino acids: CASSQTTGDGYTF.

The rearrangement uses TRBV2 and TRBJ2-3; D gene ambiguous. This CDR3 contains 12 residues. V shed 8 bases and J shed 6 bases, with 12 bases lying between them. CDR1 is SNHLY, CDR2 FYNNEI, per germline. CDR3 sequence: CASQSRTDTQYF. The CDR3 coding sequence is TGTGCCAGCCAGTCCCGAACCGATACGCAGTATTTT.

The count of this clone is one. The chain links TRBV2 to TRBJ2-5; D perhaps matches TRBD1 (5 bases). There are 15 residues in the CDR3. Trimming took off 2 bases at V and 5 bases at J, with 15 bases between the two ends. In germline, CDR1 is SNHLY, CDR2 FYNNEI. The CDR3 region has the DNA TGTGCCAGCAGTGAAAAGGCAGGGTGGACGGAGACCCAGTACTTC. The encoded protein is CASSEKAGWTETQYF.

This CDR3 reads CASSLEVFTYGYTF. The CDR3 bases are TGTGCCAGCAGCTTAGAAGTTTTTACTTATGGCTACACCTTC. This rearrangement joins TRBV7-2 to TRBJ1-2, with unresolved D. Trimming stripped 1 base from V and 5 bases from J, with 11 bases between. The germline gives CDR1 SGHTA, CDR2 FQGNSA. The CDR3 covers 14 residues.

The V and J genes are TRBV11-2 and TRBJ2-4, with D possibly matching TRBD2 (6 bases). This CDR3 spans 14 amino acids. Deletions cut 5 bases from V and 10 bases from J, with 18 bases between. CDR1 is SGHAT, CDR2 FQNNGV, per germline. CDR3 sequence: CASSASGPRGIQYF. In DNA form, the CDR3 reads TGTGCCAGCAGCGCCAGCGGGCCGAGAGGTATTCAGTACTTC.

The V and J genes are TRBV11-3 and TRBJ2-1, with D uncertain. V shed 5 bases and J shed 0 bases, with 5 bases lying between them. This CDR3 has 13 amino acids. CDR1 is SGHNT and CDR2 is YENEEA in the germline V gene. DNA of the CDR3: TGTGCCAGCAGCCTGTACTCCTACAATGAGCAGTTCTTC. This translates into CASSLYSYNEQFF.

V gene TRBV28 combines with J gene TRBJ1-2; possible D gene TRBD1, 6 bases. The CDR3 sequence is 14 residues long. Trimming pared 8 bases from V and 7 bases from J, leaving 20 bases between. The germline CDR1 and CDR2 sequences are MDHEN and SYDVKM. CDR3 nucleotide sequence: TGTGCCAGCGGGTTTTTTCAGGGGATGGGTGGCTACACCTTC. It yields the protein CASGFFQGMGGYTF.

This clone was seen once. The chain is built from TRBV7-9 and TRBJ2-7, with 9 bases aligning to TRBD1. Germline V gene lookup returns CDR1 SEHNR and CDR2 FQNEAQ (reference sequence). J gave up 5 bases and V 4 bases, and 9 bases lay outside the gene matches. The length of the CDR3 is 15 residues. This CDR3 is CASSSRRGQGNEQYF. The CDR3 region has the DNA TGTGCCAGCAGCTCGAGAAGGGGACAGGGAAACGAGCAGTACTTC.

This clone occurred once. V usage is TRBV11-2 and J usage is TRBJ2-5; 9 bases match TRBD1. This CDR3 spans 18 amino acids. CDR1 is SGHAT, CDR2 FQNNGV, per germline. V trimming: 1 base; J trimming: 0 bases; junction bases outside the gene matches: 9. CDR3 sequence (DNA): TGTGCCAGCAGCTTAGGAGGGACAGGGTTGGGGTACCAAGAGACCCAGTACTTC. Encoded protein: CASSLGGTGLGYQETQYF.

This clone was recorded a few times. The rearrangement links TRBV4-1 to TRBJ2-7, with TRBD2 matching 11 bases. The germline gives CDR1 MGHRA, CDR2 YSYEKL. There are 17 residues in the CDR3. With V trimmed by 3 bases and J by 4 bases, 11 bases remained unmatched. As DNA, the CDR3 is TGCGCCAGCAGCCAGCTGGGCCTAGCGGGGGGCTCGTACGAGCAGTACTTC. Its translation is CASSQLGLAGGSYEQYF.

This chain connects TRBV2 to TRBJ1-1; D is possibly TRBD1 (5 bases). V lost 6 bases to trimming and J lost 6 bases, with 20 bases between them. Per the germline V gene, CDR1 is SNHLY and CDR2 is FYNNEI. This CDR3 is built from 15 residues. In DNA, the CDR3 is TGTGCCAGCAGGGTAACATTGGGGCAGACCGCTGAAGCTTTCTTT. Translated: CASRVTLGQTAEAFF.

The chain has TRBV12-3 or TRBV12-4 and TRBJ1-1, with 7 bases aligning to TRBD1. CDR3 length: 13 amino acids. V was clipped by 6 bases and J by 4 bases; unmatched bases: 5. The CDR3 loop reads CASRTGSRTEAFF. For the CDR3, the DNA is TGTGCCAGCAGGACAGGGAGCCGCACTGAAGCTTTCTTT.

The rearrangement uses TRBV10-3 and TRBJ2-3, with 9 bases aligning to TRBD2. The CDR3 loop spans 18 amino acids. Germline V CDR1 and CDR2: ENHRY, SYGVKD. V was clipped by 1 base and J by 6 bases; unmatched bases: 14. The CDR3 region has the DNA TGTGCCATCAGTGAGTTTTTACCGAGCGGGAGGACCCTGGATACGCAGTATTTT. The encoded protein is CAISEFLPSGRTLDTQYF.

The chain couples TRBV19 to TRBJ1-1, with D unclear. Per the germline V gene, CDR1 is LNHDA and CDR2 is SQIVND (reference sequence). This CDR3 has 16 residues. Trimming left V 5 bases short and J 1 base short, with 17 bases between. The CDR3 sequence is CASSLIAGLRNTEAFF. Here the CDR3 DNA reads TGTGCCAGTAGTCTAATTGCGGGGTTAAGGAACACTGAAGCTTTCTTT.

This clone has more than one count but fewer than ten. The chain has TRBV6-4 and TRBJ2-2; TRBD2 agrees at 8 bases. CDR1 is MRHNA and CDR2 is SNTAGT in the germline V gene. The length of the CDR3 is 13 residues. Trimming cost V 7 bases and J 5 bases; bases outside gene matches: 3. CDR3 in DNA: TGTGCCAGCAAGCCTAGCGGGACCGGGGAGCTGTTTTTT. It is translated as CASKPSGTGELFF.

V and J are TRBV27 and TRBJ1-5; D may be TRBD1 (5 bases). CDR3 length: 15 residues. From germline, CDR1 is MNHEY and CDR2 SMNVEV (reference sequence). The V end was cut by 7 bases, the J end by 1 base, with 14 bases between. CDR3 protein: CASTFRAGSNQPQHF. DNA of the CDR3: TGTGCCAGCACCTTCCGGGCAGGGAGCAATCAGCCCCAGCATTTT.